This T cell receptor (beta chain) was sequenced for a study of blood T cells in healthy people across ages. Overall study findings and caveats: Naive T cell percentage by flow cytometry tracked strongly with beta diversity. As age increased, TCR beta diversity per million T cells fell in a roughly linear fashion.

This CDR3 is 16 amino acids long. Germline V gives CDR1 KGHSH, CDR2 LQKENI. Trimming took 6 bases from V and 3 from J; bases not matched to a gene: 8. About this clonotype itself: Its target is not known.

Sample-barcoded 5' priming and a J-beta primer mix drove a second PCR of about 7 to 12 cycles. All samples yielded 3 million or more CDR3-containing paired-end reads. TCRdb reanalysed the 5' RACE reads using MiXCR and keeps one entry per CDR3 protein. The sample includes about 720,000 distinct CDR3 sequences, roughly 20% of them seen just once. Researchers report isolating at least 7 million PBMCs per sample. J is TRBJ2-2 and V is TRBV18, with TRBD2 matching 9 bases. The specimen sequenced was blood. The receptor was derived from an older man in good health. The CDR3 DNA reads as TGTGCCAGCTCCCCTTCGACTAGCGGATACACCGGGGAGCTGTTTTTT. It codes for CASSPSTSGYTGELFF.